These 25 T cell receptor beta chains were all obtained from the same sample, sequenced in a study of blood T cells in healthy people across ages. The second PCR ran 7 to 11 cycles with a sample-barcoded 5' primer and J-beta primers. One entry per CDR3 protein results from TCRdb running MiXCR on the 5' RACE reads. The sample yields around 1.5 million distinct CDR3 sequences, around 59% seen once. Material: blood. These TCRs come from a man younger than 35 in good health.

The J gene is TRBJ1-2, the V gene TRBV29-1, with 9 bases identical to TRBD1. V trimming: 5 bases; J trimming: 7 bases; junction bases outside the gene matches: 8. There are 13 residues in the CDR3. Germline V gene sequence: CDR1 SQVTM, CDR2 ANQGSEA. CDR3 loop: CSVKGQGISGYTF. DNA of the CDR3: TGCAGCGTTAAGGGACAGGGTATCTCTGGCTACACCTTC.

The CDR3 coding sequence is TGCAGCGTAAAAGGGGGGCGACCAGACTACCCGTCCTACGAGCAGTACTTC. Its protein product is CSVKGGRPDYPSYEQYF. This chain connects TRBV29-1 to TRBJ2-7; the D gene could be TRBD1 or TRBD2 (6 bases each). CDR3 length: 17 residues. Germline V gene sequence: CDR1 SQVTM, CDR2 ANQGSEA. Deletions cut 6 bases from V and 1 base from J, with 25 bases between.

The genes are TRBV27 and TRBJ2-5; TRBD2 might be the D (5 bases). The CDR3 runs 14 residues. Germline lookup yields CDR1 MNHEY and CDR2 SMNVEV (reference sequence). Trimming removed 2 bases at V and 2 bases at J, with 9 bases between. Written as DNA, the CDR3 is TGTGCCAGCAGTTTAAGAGAGGGACAAGAGACCCAGTACTTC. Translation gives CASSLREGQETQYF.

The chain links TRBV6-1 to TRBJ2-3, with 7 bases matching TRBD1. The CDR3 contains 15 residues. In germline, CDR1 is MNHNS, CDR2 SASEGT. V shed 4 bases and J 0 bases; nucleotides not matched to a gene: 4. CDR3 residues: CASSGQGSSTDTQYF. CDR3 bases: TGTGCCAGCAGTGGACAGGGCTCTAGCACAGATACGCAGTATTTT.

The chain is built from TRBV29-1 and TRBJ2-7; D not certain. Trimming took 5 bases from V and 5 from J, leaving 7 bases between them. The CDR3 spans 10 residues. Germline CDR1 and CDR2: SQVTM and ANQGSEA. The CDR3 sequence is CSVLQNEQYF. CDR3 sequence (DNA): TGCAGCGTTTTACAGAACGAGCAGTACTTC.

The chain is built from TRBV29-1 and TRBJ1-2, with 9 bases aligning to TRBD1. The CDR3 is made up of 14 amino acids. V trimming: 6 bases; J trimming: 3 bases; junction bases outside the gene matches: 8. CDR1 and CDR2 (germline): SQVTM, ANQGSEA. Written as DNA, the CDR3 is TGCAGCGTCCCCTACAGGGGGCCGGACTATGGCTACACCTTC. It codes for CSVPYRGPDYGYTF. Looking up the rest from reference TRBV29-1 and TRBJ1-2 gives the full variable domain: SAVISQKPSRDICQRGTSLTIQCQVDSQVTMMFWYRQQPGQSLTLIATANQGSEATYESGFVIDKFPISRPNLTFSTLTVSNMSPEDSSIYLCSVPYRGPDYGYTFGSGTRLTVV.

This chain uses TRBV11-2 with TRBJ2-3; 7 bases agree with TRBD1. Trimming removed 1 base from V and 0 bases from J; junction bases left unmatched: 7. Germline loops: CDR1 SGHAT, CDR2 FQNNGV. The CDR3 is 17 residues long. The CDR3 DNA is TGTGCCAGCAGCTTAGGGTTAGGGGGACAGAGCACAGATACGCAGTATTTT. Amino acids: CASSLGLGGQSTDTQYF.

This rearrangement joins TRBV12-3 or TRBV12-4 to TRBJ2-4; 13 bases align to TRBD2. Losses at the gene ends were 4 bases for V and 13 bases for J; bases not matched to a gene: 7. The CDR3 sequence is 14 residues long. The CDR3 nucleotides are TGTGCCAGCAGTTCGACTAGCGGGAGGTTAGAGCAGTACTTC. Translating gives CASSSTSGRLEQYF.

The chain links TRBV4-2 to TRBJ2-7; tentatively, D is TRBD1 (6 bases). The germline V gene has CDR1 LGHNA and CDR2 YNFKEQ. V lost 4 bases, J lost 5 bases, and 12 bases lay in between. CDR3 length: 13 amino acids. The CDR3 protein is CASSLTGPNEQYF. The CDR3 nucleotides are TGTGCCAGCAGCCTGACAGGACCTAACGAGCAGTACTTC.

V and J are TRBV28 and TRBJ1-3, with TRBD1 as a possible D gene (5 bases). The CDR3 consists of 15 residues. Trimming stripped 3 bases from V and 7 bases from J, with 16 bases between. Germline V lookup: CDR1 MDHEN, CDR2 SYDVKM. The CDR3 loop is CASSFGASGTNTIYF. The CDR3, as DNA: TGTGCCAGCAGTTTTGGGGCTTCGGGTACGAACACCATATATTTT. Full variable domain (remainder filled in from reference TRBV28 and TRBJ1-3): DVKVTQSSRYLVKRTGEKVFLECVQDMDHENMFWYRQDPGLGLRLIYFSYDVKMKEKGDIPEGYSVSREKKERFSLILESASTNQTSMYLCASSFGASGTNTIYFGEGSWLTVV.

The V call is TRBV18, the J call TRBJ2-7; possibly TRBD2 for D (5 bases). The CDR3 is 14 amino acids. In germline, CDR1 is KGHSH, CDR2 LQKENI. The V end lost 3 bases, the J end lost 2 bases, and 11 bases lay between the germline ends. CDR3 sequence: CASSPRTATYEQYF. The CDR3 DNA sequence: TGTGCCAGCTCACCGAGGACTGCTACCTACGAGCAGTACTTC.

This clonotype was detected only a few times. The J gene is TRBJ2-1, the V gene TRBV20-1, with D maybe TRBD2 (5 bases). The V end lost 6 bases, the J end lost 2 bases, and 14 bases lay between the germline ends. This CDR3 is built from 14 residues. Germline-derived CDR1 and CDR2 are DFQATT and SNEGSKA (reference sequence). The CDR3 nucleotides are TGCAGTGCCGTGCTGACTAAGCCCTACAATGAGCAGTTCTTC. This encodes CSAVLTKPYNEQFF.

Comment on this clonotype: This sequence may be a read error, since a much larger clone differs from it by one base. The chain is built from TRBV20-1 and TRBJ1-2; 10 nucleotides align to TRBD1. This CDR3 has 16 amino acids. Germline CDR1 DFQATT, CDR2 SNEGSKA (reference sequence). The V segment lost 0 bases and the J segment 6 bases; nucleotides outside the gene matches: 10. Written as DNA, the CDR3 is TGCAGTGCTAGAGACCCTATAGGGACAGGGGACAATGGCTACACCTTC. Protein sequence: CSARDPIGTGDNGYTF.

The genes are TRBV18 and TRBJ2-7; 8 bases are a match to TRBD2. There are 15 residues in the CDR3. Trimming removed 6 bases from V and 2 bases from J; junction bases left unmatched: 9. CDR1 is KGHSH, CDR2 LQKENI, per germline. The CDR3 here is CASSPSGRGAYEQYF. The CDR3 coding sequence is TGTGCCAGCTCCCCCAGCGGGAGAGGGGCCTACGAGCAGTACTTC. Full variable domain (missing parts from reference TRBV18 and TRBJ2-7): NAGVMQNPRHLVRRRGQEARLRCSPMKGHSHVYWYRQLPEEGLKFMVYLQKENIIDESGMPKERFSAEFPKEGPSILRIQQVVRGDSAAYFCASSPSGRGAYEQYFGPGTRLTVT.

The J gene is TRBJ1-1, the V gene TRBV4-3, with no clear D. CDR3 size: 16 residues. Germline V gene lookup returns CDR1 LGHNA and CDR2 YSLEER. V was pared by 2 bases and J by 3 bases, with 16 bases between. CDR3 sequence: CASSQNTGGWDTEAFF. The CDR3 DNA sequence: TGCGCCAGCAGCCAAAACACGGGAGGGTGGGACACTGAAGCTTTCTTT.

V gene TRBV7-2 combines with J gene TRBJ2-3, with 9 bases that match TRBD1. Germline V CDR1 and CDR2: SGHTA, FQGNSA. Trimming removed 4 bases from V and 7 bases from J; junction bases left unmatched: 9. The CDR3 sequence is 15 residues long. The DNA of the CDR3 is TGTGCCAGCAGCTCACAACAGGGGGCAACGTATACGCAGTATTTT. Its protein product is CASSSQQGATYTQYF.

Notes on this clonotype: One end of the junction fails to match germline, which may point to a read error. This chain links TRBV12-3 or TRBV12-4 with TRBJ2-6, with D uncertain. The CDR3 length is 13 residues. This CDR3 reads CASRPSEANVLTF. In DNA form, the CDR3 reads TGTGCCAGCAGGCCTTCTGAGGCCAACGTCCTGACTTTC.

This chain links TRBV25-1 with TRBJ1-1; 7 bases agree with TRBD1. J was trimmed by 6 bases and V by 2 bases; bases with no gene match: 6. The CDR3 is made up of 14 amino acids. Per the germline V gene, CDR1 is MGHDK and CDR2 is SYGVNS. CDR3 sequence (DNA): TGTGCCAGCAGTGAAGTACAGGGGCCCCCTGAAGCTTTCTTT. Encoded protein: CASSEVQGPPEAFF.

CDR3 protein: CASSFKAGTYEQYF. The DNA for the CDR3 is TGTGCCAGCAGTTTTAAGGCAGGGACCTACGAGCAGTACTTC. The chain employs TRBV6-6 and TRBJ2-4, with D possibly matching TRBD1 (5 bases). The end of the DNA fits TRBJ2-7 better, so the J call may be wrong. This CDR3 spans 14 amino acids. Germline V gives CDR1 MNHNY, CDR2 SVGAGI (reference sequence).

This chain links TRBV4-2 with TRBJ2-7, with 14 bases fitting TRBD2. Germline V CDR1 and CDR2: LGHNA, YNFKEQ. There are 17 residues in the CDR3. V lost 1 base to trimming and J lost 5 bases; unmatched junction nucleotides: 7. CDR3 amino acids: CASSQVGTSGSQNEQYF. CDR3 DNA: TGTGCCAGCAGCCAAGTCGGGACTAGCGGGAGTCAAAACGAGCAGTACTTC.

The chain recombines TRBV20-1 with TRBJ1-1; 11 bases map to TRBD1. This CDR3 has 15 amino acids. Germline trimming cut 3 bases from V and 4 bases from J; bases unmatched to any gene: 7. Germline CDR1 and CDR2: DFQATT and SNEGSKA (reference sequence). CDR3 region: CSARKDRGPSTEAFF. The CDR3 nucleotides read TGCAGTGCTAGGAAGGACAGGGGGCCGAGCACTGAAGCTTTCTTT.

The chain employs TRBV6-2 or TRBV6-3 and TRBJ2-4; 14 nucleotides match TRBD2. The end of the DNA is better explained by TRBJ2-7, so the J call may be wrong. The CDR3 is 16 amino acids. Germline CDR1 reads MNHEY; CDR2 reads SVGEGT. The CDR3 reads CASSWTSGRPRGEQYF. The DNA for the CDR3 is TGTGCCAGCAGCTGGACTAGCGGGAGGCCCCGGGGCGAGCAGTACTTC.

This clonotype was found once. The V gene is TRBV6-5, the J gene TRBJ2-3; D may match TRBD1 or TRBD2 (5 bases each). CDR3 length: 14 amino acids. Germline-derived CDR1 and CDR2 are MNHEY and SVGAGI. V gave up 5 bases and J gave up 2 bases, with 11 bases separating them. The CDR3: CASSRDAITDTQYF. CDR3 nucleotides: TGTGCCAGCAGTCGGGACGCGATCACAGATACGCAGTATTTT.

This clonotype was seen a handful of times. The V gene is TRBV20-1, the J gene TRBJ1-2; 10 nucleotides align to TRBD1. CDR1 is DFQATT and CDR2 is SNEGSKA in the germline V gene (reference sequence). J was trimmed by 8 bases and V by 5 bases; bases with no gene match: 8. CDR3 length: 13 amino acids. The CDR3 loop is CSAPTGGRGGYTF. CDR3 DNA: TGCAGTGCTCCGACAGGGGGCAGAGGAGGCTACACCTTC.

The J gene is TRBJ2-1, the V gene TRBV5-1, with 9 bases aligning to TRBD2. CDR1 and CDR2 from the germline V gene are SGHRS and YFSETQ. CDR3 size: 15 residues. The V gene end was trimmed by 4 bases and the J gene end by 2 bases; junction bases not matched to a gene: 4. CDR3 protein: CASSPIAGAYNEQFF. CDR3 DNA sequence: TGCGCCAGCAGCCCTATAGCGGGAGCCTACAATGAGCAGTTCTTC.